The 24 T cell receptor beta chains below were found in one sample sequenced in a study of spatial heterogeneity in lung cancer (dated by TCRdb to the late 2010s). The method was 5' RACE. The sequencer listed for this sample is NextSeq 500. Clones were called with MiXCR by TCRdb after fastp trimmed the public reads at Q25, and only in-frame beta chains were retained. Entries are consolidated by CDR3 protein sequence, retaining the most common genes and DNA. The sample data list under 7,500 distinct CDR3 sequences, and around 7% of these were observed just once. The top ten constitute 60% to 85% of the sample. This sample's time point label indicates: sample taken at primary tumor resection. Whole RNA extracted from tumor and nontumor lung tissue, or from cryopreserved PBMC samples, was used for TCR sequencing without cell sorting. The sequenced sample was PBMCs, obtained at surgery. These receptors originate from a male donor with early-stage non-small cell lung cancer.

This clonotype was seen a few times. Because this beta chain is a stray read in a library intended to capture alpha chains, its abundance should not be given much weight. The chain joins TRBV20-1 to TRBJ1-2; D may be TRBD1 (6 bases). From germline, CDR1 is DFQATT and CDR2 SNEGSKA (reference sequence). V was cut by 6 bases and J by 8 bases, with 16 bases left in between. This CDR3 has 12 residues. The CDR3 bases are TGCAGTGCGGAACAGGGTGCGGAAGGCTACACCTTC. Translated: CSAEQGAEGYTF.

This clonotype was recorded at least ten times. Within a library made for alpha chains, this beta chain is off target, and its count is uninformative. The chain employs TRBV9 and TRBJ1-1, with 7 bases fitting TRBD1. V was pared by 4 bases and J by 2 bases, with 14 bases of the junction left unmatched. The CDR3 extends over 17 amino acids. Germline assignment: CDR1 SGDLS and CDR2 YYNGEE. DNA of the CDR3: TGTGCCAGCAGCCAACGAGTTGGCGGACAGGTCAACACTGAAGCTTTCTTT. It yields the protein CASSQRVGGQVNTEAFF.

This clonotype was found many times. A library made for alpha chains picked up this beta chain off target, so its size means little. The J gene is TRBJ1-2, the V gene TRBV12-3 or TRBV12-4; TRBD1 matches 8 bases. V dropped 6 bases and J dropped 7; count of bases not matched to a gene: 13. The CDR3 loop spans 15 amino acids. The CDR3 DNA is TGTGCCAGCAGATCCGACAGGGGAGGGTTCTCTGGCTACACCTTC. The encoded protein is CASRSDRGGFSGYTF.

In its sample, this clonotype was seen many times. Since the library was made to target alpha chains, this beta chain is a stray read and its abundance is not meaningful. The chain employs TRBV25-1 and TRBJ2-5, with D maybe TRBD1 (5 bases). CDR1 is MGHDK, CDR2 SYGVNS, per germline. Trimming cost V 1 base and J 5 bases, with 14 bases left between them. This CDR3 spans 15 amino acids. The CDR3 sequence: CASSESGRAMETQYF. The CDR3 nucleotides are TGTGCCAGCAGTGAATCGGGCAGGGCTATGGAGACCCAGTACTTC.

As to this clonotype: Because the library targeted alpha chains, this beta chain is an off-target read whose size means little. The chain links TRBV9 to TRBJ2-7, with 7 bases that match TRBD1. Trimming at V came to 2 bases and at J to 1 base, leaving 6 bases not matched to a gene. There are 15 residues in the CDR3. Germline CDR1 reads SGDLS; CDR2 reads YYNGEE. The CDR3 spells CASSVGQALSYEQYF. In DNA, the CDR3 is TGTGCCAGCAGCGTCGGACAGGCGCTATCCTACGAGCAGTACTTC.

This clonotype showed up many times. This beta chain slipped into a library made for alpha chains as a stray read, so its size is not meaningful. The chain combines TRBV25-1 with TRBJ2-2; TRBD2 agrees at 7 bases. J was trimmed by 4 bases and V by 11 bases; bases with no gene match: 22. The CDR3 extends over 18 amino acids. Germline CDR1 and CDR2: MGHDK and SYGVNS. The DNA for the CDR3 is TGTGCCGCCTCCTCTCCCCGGACACCCTGGGGGGGCACCGGGGAGCTGTTTTTT. Protein product: CAASSPRTPWGGTGELFF.

In this sample, this clonotype turned up many times. This beta chain came through as a stray read in a library set up for alpha chains, and its size says little. J is TRBJ2-6 and V is TRBV20-1, with 7 bases that match TRBD1. With V trimmed by 5 bases and J by 0 bases, 7 bases remained unmatched. CDR1 is DFQATT, CDR2 SNEGSKA, per germline (reference sequence). The CDR3 is 16 amino acids. This CDR3 is CSAVVQGFSGANVLTF. The CDR3 DNA is TGCAGTGCTGTCGTACAGGGGTTCTCTGGGGCCAACGTCCTGACTTTC.

This clonotype was seen ten or more times. This beta chain is a stray sequence in a library constructed for alpha chains; its clone size is not meaningful. This CDR3 reads CASSSPSQGLHEQYF. The DNA of the CDR3 is TGTGCCAGCAGTTCCCCTTCACAGGGTTTACACGAGCAGTACTTC. The chain combines TRBV28 with TRBJ2-7, with D tentatively TRBD1 (6 bases). The CDR3 is 15 amino acids. Germline CDR1 and CDR2: MDHEN and SYDVKM. V was pared by 4 bases and J by 5 bases, with 18 bases between.

This clonotype was seen a handful of times. This beta chain is off target for a library built for alpha chains, so its abundance means little. CDR3 sequence reads: CASSLAGDSRTDTQYF. CDR3 DNA sequence: TGCGCCAGCAGCTTGGCTGGGGACAGCCGCACAGATACGCAGTATTTT. The V call is TRBV5-1, the J call TRBJ2-3; TRBD1 aligns across 7 bases. This CDR3 has 16 residues. The germline gives CDR1 SGHRS, CDR2 YFSETQ. The V segment lost 0 bases and the J segment 1 base; nucleotides outside the gene matches: 5.

This clonotype has ten or more counts. Being off target in a library aimed at alpha chains, this beta chain has a size of little meaning. This sequence joins TRBV7-2 and TRBJ1-2; D is ambiguous. The CDR3 is made up of 15 amino acids. V dropped 0 bases and J dropped 1 base, with 9 bases sitting between them. Germline V gene lookup returns CDR1 SGHTA and CDR2 FQGNSA. CDR3 amino acids: CASSLARGDNYGYTF. CDR3 DNA: TGTGCCAGCAGCTTAGCGCGAGGAGATAACTATGGCTACACCTTC. Looking up the rest from reference TRBV7-2 and TRBJ1-2 gives the full variable domain: GAGVSQSPSNKVTEKGKDVELRCDPISGHTALYWYRQSLGQGLEFLIYFQGNSAPDKSGLPSDRFSAERTGGSVSTLTIQRTQQEDSAVYLCASSLARGDNYGYTFGSGTRLTVV.

This clonotype was seen at least ten times. Within a library made for alpha chains, this beta chain is off target, and its count is uninformative. This rearrangement joins TRBV24-1 to TRBJ2-3, with D hard to call. Germline CDR1 is KGHDR and CDR2 is SFDVKD. The CDR3 consists of 14 residues. V was clipped by 7 bases and J by 1 base, with 11 bases between them. The CDR3: CATSPMWGTDTQYF. For the CDR3, the DNA is TGTGCCACCAGCCCTATGTGGGGCACAGATACGCAGTATTTT.

This clonotype showed up many times. This beta chain appears as a stray read in a library generated for alpha chains; its size is not informative. The rearrangement joins TRBV20-1 to TRBJ1-1; 11 bases line up with TRBD1. The length of the CDR3 is 14 residues. Germline-derived CDR1 and CDR2 are DFQATT and SNEGSKA (reference sequence). V was clipped by 5 bases and J by 3 bases; unmatched bases: 5. In DNA form, the CDR3 reads TGCAGTGCTTTCGGGGGACAGGGGGACACTGAAGCTTTCTTT. It translates to CSAFGGQGDTEAFF.

This clonotype was seen a few times. This beta chain turned up in a library designed for alpha chains; as an off-target read, its abundance says little. The chain recombines TRBV27 with TRBJ2-7; D could derive from TRBD1 or TRBD2 (5 bases each). The CDR3 contains 12 residues. Deletions cut 6 bases from V and 3 bases from J, with 9 bases between. The germline V gene encodes CDR1 MNHEY and CDR2 SMNVEV (reference sequence). CDR3 in amino acids: CASRERGYEQYF. Here the CDR3 DNA reads TGTGCCAGCAGAGAGAGGGGCTACGAGCAGTACTTC.

This clonotype was counted many times. The library was prepared for alpha chains; this beta chain is a stray read, so its frequency means little. The rearrangement links TRBV14 to TRBJ2-7, with TRBD2 as a possible D gene (5 bases). Germline CDR1 is SGHDN and CDR2 is FVKESK. V was cut by 4 bases and J by 1 base, with 17 bases left in between. The length of the CDR3 is 16 residues. The CDR3 DNA sequence: TGTGCCAGCAGCCCCTCCTGGCCGGGGAAGTCCTACGAGCAGTACTTC. It translates to CASSPSWPGKSYEQYF.

The table lists this clonotype with many counts. In a library made to pick up alpha chains, this beta chain is a stray read with a size that means little. The CDR3 DNA reads TGTGCCAGCAGCGGGGGACTAGGGAAAAGCTCCTACGAGCAGTACTTC. This encodes CASSGGLGKSSYEQYF. The chain has TRBV9 and TRBJ2-7; TRBD2 matches at 8 bases. This CDR3 contains 16 residues. V gave up 3 bases and J gave up 0 bases; unmatched junction bases: 8. Germline lookup yields CDR1 SGDLS and CDR2 YYNGEE.

This clonotype showed up many times. Little can be read into the size of this beta chain, an off-target read in a library designed for alpha chains. This chain uses TRBV20-1 with TRBJ2-7, with 7 nucleotides matching TRBD2. Looked up from germline, CDR1 is DFQATT and CDR2 is SNEGSKA (reference sequence). This CDR3 comprises 15 residues. J was trimmed by 7 bases and V by 4 bases; bases with no gene match: 16. The CDR3 loop is CSATLLLAPEKEQYF. The CDR3 coding sequence is TGCAGTGCTACCCTACTACTAGCGCCCGAAAAGGAGCAGTACTTC.

This clonotype was detected ten times or more. This beta chain is off target for a library built for alpha chains, so its abundance means little. The rearrangement uses TRBV18 and TRBJ1-3; D is ambiguous. V lost 2 bases to trimming and J lost 0 bases, with 8 bases between them. This CDR3 has 15 amino acids. CDR1 KGHSH and CDR2 LQKENI come from the germline V gene. CDR3 sequence (DNA): TGTGCCAGCTCACCAATGGGGAGCTCTGGAAACACCATATATTTT. Amino acid sequence: CASSPMGSSGNTIYF.

This clonotype was recorded a few times. For a library built for alpha chains, this beta chain is a stray read; little rests on its size. The chain links TRBV5-1 to TRBJ2-5, with D possibly called TRBD1 or TRBD2 (5 bases each). The CDR3 is 15 residues long. Germline assignment: CDR1 SGHRS and CDR2 YFSETQ. V was trimmed by 4 bases and J by 4 bases, leaving 17 bases between them. CDR3 sequence: CASSPFRDLGETQYF. The CDR3 nucleotides are TGCGCCAGCAGCCCGTTCCGGGACCTGGGAGAGACCCAGTACTTC.

This clonotype was picked up many times. This beta chain appears as a stray read in a library generated for alpha chains; its size is not informative. This CDR3 is CASSLAGDNEQFF. In DNA form, the CDR3 reads TGCGCCAGCAGCTTGGCGGGGGACAATGAGCAGTTCTTC. The chain employs TRBV5-1 and TRBJ2-1; perhaps TRBD2 as D (6 bases). There are 13 residues in the CDR3. V was shortened by 0 bases and J by 5 bases, with 6 bases between the two germline ends. The germline gives CDR1 SGHRS, CDR2 YFSETQ.

This clonotype has ten or more counts. As an off-target read in a library built for alpha chains, this beta chain has a frequency of little significance. The V gene is TRBV27, the J gene TRBJ1-1; the D is unclear. The CDR3 covers 16 residues. V was trimmed by 0 bases and J by 0 bases, leaving 11 bases between them. The germline V gene has CDR1 MNHEY and CDR2 SMNVEV (reference sequence). The CDR3 DNA is TGTGCCAGCAGTTTATCAGGCAGTTTCGTGAACACTGAAGCTTTCTTT. Translating gives CASSLSGSFVNTEAFF.

Ten or more counts support this clonotype. This beta chain is an unintended read in a library built for alpha chains; its size means little. The chain joins TRBV28 to TRBJ2-4; D uncertain. Looked up from germline, CDR1 is MDHEN and CDR2 is SYDVKM. The CDR3 extends over 16 amino acids. V lost 3 bases and J lost 0, with 12 bases in between. CDR3 DNA sequence: TGTGCCAGCAGTTTTGAGGATCAACTAGCCAAAAACATTCAGTACTTC. Its translation: CASSFEDQLAKNIQYF.

There are many counts of this clonotype. This beta chain is a stray read from a library made for alpha chains; its abundance is not meaningful. The chain uses TRBV28 and TRBJ1-4; maybe TRBD1 (6 bases). The CDR3 loop spans 12 amino acids. Trimming removed 5 bases at V and 8 bases at J, with 9 bases between. Germline CDR1 MDHEN, CDR2 SYDVKM. The CDR3 loop reads CASSPGTEKLFF. CDR3 in DNA: TGTGCCAGCAGTCCCGGGACAGAAAAACTGTTTTTT.

This clonotype was picked up many times. This beta chain lies outside the target of a library built for alpha chains; its clone size means little. The chain combines TRBV7-6 with TRBJ1-5; D gene uncertain. V lost 3 bases to trimming and J lost 3 bases, with 6 bases between them. Germline lookup yields CDR1 SGHVS and CDR2 FNYEAQ. The CDR3 loop spans 13 amino acids. CDR3 loop: CASSFSDNQPQHF. The CDR3 bases are TGTGCCAGCAGCTTCTCAGACAATCAGCCCCAGCATTTT. Full variable domain (missing parts from reference TRBV7-6 and TRBJ1-5): GAGVSQSPRYKVTKRGQDVALRCDPISGHVSLYWYRQALGQGPEFLTYFNYEAQQDKSGLPNDRFSAERPEGSISTLTIQRTEQRDSAMYRCASSFSDNQPQHFGDGTRLSIL.

About this clonotype itself: Since it is a stray read in a library aimed at alpha chains, this beta chain has a size that is not meaningful. The rearrangement links TRBV7-9 to TRBJ2-6; a weak D match, TRBD1 (7 bases). Germline CDR1 SEHNR, CDR2 FQNEAQ (reference sequence). V was cut by 3 bases and J by 0 bases, with 18 bases left in between. The CDR3 contains 19 residues. For the CDR3, the DNA is TGTGCCAGCAGCTTTCGGGAGACAGGGCCGAGCTCTGGGGCCAACGTCCTGACTTTC. It specifies CASSFRETGPSSGANVLTF.